The 2 T cell receptor beta chains in this list originate from one sample, sequenced in a study of cytomegalovirus exposure and HLA in healthy donors. Researchers ran the PCR with 60 Vbeta and 13 Jbeta primers. The table came from immunoSEQ multiplex PCR; TCRdb's copy has only in-frame clones and leaves some out. The sample lists about 110,000 clones; 75% were seen once. Input material: PBMCs. These receptors all stem from a male donor in good health and CMV-seropositive.

The chain combines TRBV5-1 with TRBJ1-2; the match to TRBD1 covers 7 bases. The ends lost 3 bases at V and 4 bases at J; junction bases unmatched: 6. The CDR3 contains 14 residues. Per germline, CDR1 SGHRS and CDR2 YFSETQ. CDR3 residues: CASSSTGVAYGYTF. As DNA, the CDR3 is TGCGCCAGCAGCTCCACAGGGGTAGCCTATGGCTACACCTTC. Full variable domain (outside the CDR3, taken from reference TRBV5-1 and TRBJ1-2): KAGVTQTPRYLIKTRGQQVTLSCSPISGHRSVSWYQQTPGQGLQFLFEYFSETQRNKGNFPGRFSGRQFSNSRSEMNVSTLELGDSALYLCASSSTGVAYGYTFGSGTRLTVV.

The chain couples TRBV5-8 to TRBJ2-3; unclear D gene. Trimming removed 5 bases at V and 3 bases at J, with 13 bases between. This CDR3 is 14 amino acids long. The germline V gene has CDR1 SGHTS and CDR2 YDEGEE. The CDR3 coding sequence is TGTGCCAGCAGGGCTGGGTCCAGGACAGATACGCAGTATTTT. This gives the protein CASRAGSRTDTQYF.